Listed here is a single TCR beta chain. This entry comes from a study of sequential checkpoint blockade in melanoma. As for the study in general: First-line arms were nivolumab then ipilimumab, or the reverse, randomized 1:1. Maintenance nivolumab came after either treatment sequence.

Sequencing used immunoSEQ multiplex PCR; TCRdb keeps in-frame clones, though not all of them. Among some 19,000 clones listed, 83% were seen once. This CDR3 is built from 14 residues. Trimming shortened V by 4 bases and J by 5 bases, and 15 bases separated the two germline ends. Germline V gives CDR1 MNHEY, CDR2 SVGAGI. Treatment of the sample: randomized to nivolumab then ipilimumab (arm A) or the reverse (arm B). DNA-damaging chemotherapy had not been given to any patient beforehand. PBMC sorting kept live CD3+CD8+ cells without CD19 or CD56. The input for sequencing was CD8+ T cells sorted from blood (inferred from file names), taken from a patient given nivolumab and ipilimumab in sequence. This clonotype originated in a human donor with melanoma. The rearrangement uses TRBV6-5 and TRBJ2-7; perhaps TRBD2 as D (7 bases). CDR3 nucleotides: TGTGCCAGCAGTTTGTACGGGGGGCGTAACGAGCAGTACTTC. As protein: CASSLYGGRNEQYF.